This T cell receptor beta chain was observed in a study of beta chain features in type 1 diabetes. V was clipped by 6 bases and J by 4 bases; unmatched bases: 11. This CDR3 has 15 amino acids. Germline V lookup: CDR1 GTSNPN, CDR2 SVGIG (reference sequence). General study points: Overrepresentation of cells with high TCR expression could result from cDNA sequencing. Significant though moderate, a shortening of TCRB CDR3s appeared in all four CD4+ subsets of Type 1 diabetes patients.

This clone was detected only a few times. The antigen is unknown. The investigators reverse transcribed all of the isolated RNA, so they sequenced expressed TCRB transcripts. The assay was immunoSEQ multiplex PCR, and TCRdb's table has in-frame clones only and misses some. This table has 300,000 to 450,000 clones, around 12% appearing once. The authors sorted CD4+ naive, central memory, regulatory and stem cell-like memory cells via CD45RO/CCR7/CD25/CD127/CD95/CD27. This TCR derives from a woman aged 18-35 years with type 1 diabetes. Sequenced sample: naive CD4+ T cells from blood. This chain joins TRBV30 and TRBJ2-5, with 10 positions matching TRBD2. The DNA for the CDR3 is TGTGCCTGTGGGGCAGCGGGAGGGCCAGGAGAGACCCAGTACTTC. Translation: CACGAAGGPGETQYF.